A single sample is the source of the 15 T cell receptor beta chains below, sequenced in a study of technical replicates of blood from four donors. The method was immunoSEQ multiplex PCR; TCRdb's version includes in-frame clones alone and lacks a portion of them. The top ten clones hold 0.2% of a sample with roughly 80,000 clones, just over 95% of them seen once. The sequenced sample consisted of T cells isolated from PBMCs. These receptors were collected from a human donor in good health.

The rearrangement links TRBV13 to TRBJ1-5, with 10 bases identical to TRBD1. There are 15 residues in the CDR3. Germline V CDR1 and CDR2: PRHDT, FYEKMQ (reference sequence). Losses at the gene ends were 5 bases for V and 6 bases for J; bases not matched to a gene: 7. The CDR3 sequence: CASSRGQGVGQPQHF. For the CDR3, the DNA is TGTGCCAGCAGCCGCGGACAGGGGGTGGGTCAGCCCCAGCATTTT. The variable domain in full, with the rest retrieved from reference TRBV13 and TRBJ1-5, is AAGVIQSPRHLIKEKRETATLKCYPIPRHDTVYWYQQGPGQDPQFLISFYEKMQSDKGSIPDRFSAQQFSDYHSELNMSSLELGDSALYFCASSRGQGVGQPQHFGDGTRLSIL.

This sequence joins TRBV7-6 and TRBJ2-5; unclear D gene. Per the germline V gene, CDR1 is SGHVS and CDR2 is FNYEAQ. CDR3 size: 14 residues. V was pared by 4 bases and J by 4 bases, with 13 bases between. The CDR3 DNA is TGTGCCAGCAGCTCGATTATCGGGTTAGAGACCCAGTACTTC. It yields the protein CASSSIIGLETQYF.

The CDR3 sequence is CAWSVQIEQYF. Written as DNA, the CDR3 is TGTGCCTGGAGTGTACAAATCGAGCAGTACTTC. J is TRBJ2-7 and V is TRBV30; D call uncertain. Trimming pared 0 bases from V and 6 bases from J, leaving 6 bases between. Germline CDR1 is GTSNPN and CDR2 is SVGIG (reference sequence). The CDR3 length is 11 residues.

This chain uses TRBV12-5 with TRBJ1-2; tentatively, D is TRBD1 (6 bases). The CDR3 loop spans 17 amino acids. The germline V and J ends were trimmed by 6 bases and 2 bases, with 22 bases remaining between them. Germline V CDR1 and CDR2: LGHNT, FRNRAP. The chain's CDR3 is CASGRSLNLRGNYGYTF. The CDR3 DNA reads TGTGCTAGTGGACGTTCCCTTAACCTCAGGGGAAACTATGGCTACACCTTC. Full variable domain (outside the CDR3, taken from reference TRBV12-5 and TRBJ1-2): DARVTQTPRHKVTEMGQEVTMRCQPILGHNTVFWYRQTMMQGLELLAYFRNRAPLDDSGMPKDRFSAEMPDATLATLKIQPSEPRDSAVYFCASGRSLNLRGNYGYTFGSGTRLTVV.

The chain joins TRBV30 to TRBJ1-2; 7 bases match TRBD1. The CDR3 spans 12 residues. V shed 1 base, J shed 8 bases, and the junction held 4 bases outside the gene matches. CDR1 and CDR2 from the germline V gene are GTSNPN and SVGIG (reference sequence). CDR3 loop: CAWSEGQVGYTF. In DNA form, the CDR3 reads TGTGCCTGGAGTGAAGGACAGGTCGGCTACACCTTC. Full variable domain (outside the CDR3, taken from reference TRBV30 and TRBJ1-2): SQTIHQWPATLVQPVGSPLSLECTVEGTSNPNLYWYRQAAGRGLQLLFYSVGIGQISSEVPQNLSASRPQDRQFILSSKKLLLSDSGFYLCAWSEGQVGYTFGSGTRLTVV.

The V and J genes are TRBV30 and TRBJ1-2; unclear D gene. CDR3 length equals 12 residues. CDR1 and CDR2 from the germline V gene are GTSNPN and SVGIG (reference sequence). The V and J ends lost 5 bases and 8 bases respectively, with 15 bases between them. The CDR3: CAWDALLRGYTF. In DNA, the CDR3 is TGTGCCTGGGACGCCCTTCTGCGGGGCTACACCTTC.

The chain employs TRBV30 and TRBJ1-2; 8 nucleotides line up with TRBD1. CDR1 and CDR2 from the germline V gene are GTSNPN and SVGIG (reference sequence). V shed 3 bases and J 2 bases; nucleotides not matched to a gene: 5. The CDR3 loop spans 14 amino acids. The chain's CDR3 is CAWRRQGFNYGYTF. The CDR3 DNA reads TGTGCCTGGAGGCGACAGGGGTTCAACTATGGCTACACCTTC. The full variable domain, its missing parts supplied by reference TRBV30 and TRBJ1-2, is SQTIHQWPATLVQPVGSPLSLECTVEGTSNPNLYWYRQAAGRGLQLLFYSVGIGQISSEVPQNLSASRPQDRQFILSSKKLLLSDSGFYLCAWRRQGFNYGYTFGSGTRLTVV.

The gene calls are TRBV5-1 and TRBJ1-1, with a possible D match to TRBD1 (5 bases). The CDR3 loop spans 13 amino acids. V lost 4 bases to trimming and J lost 6 bases, with 13 bases between them. Germline V gene lookup returns CDR1 SGHRS and CDR2 YFSETQ. The DNA for the CDR3 is TGCGCCAGCAGCCCCGACAGCCTTGCTGAAGCTTTCTTT. This sequence encodes CASSPDSLAEAFF.

The V and J genes are TRBV5-6 and TRBJ2-7; TRBD1 is a possible D gene (5 bases). TRBJ2-1 explains the end of the DNA better; the J call may be wrong. This CDR3 contains 13 residues. Per germline, CDR1 SGHDT and CDR2 YYEEEE. The CDR3 loop is CASRTDSRSEQFF. The CDR3 DNA reads TGTGCCAGCAGGACAGATAGTAGGTCTGAGCAGTTCTTC.

The count of this clone is one. This sequence joins TRBV5-4 and TRBJ1-2, with 10 nucleotides matching TRBD1. This CDR3 is 15 amino acids long. The germline V gene has CDR1 SGHNT and CDR2 YYREEE (reference sequence). V shed 4 bases, J shed 0 bases, and the junction held 3 bases outside the gene matches. CDR3 in amino acids: CASSPGTGANYGYTF. The CDR3 region has the DNA TGTGCCAGCAGCCCCGGGACAGGGGCTAACTATGGCTACACCTTC.

The V call is TRBV27, the J call TRBJ1-2; no reliable D call. The CDR3 has 14 residues. V was pared by 5 bases and J by 2 bases, with 12 bases between. Per germline, CDR1 MNHEY and CDR2 SMNVEV (reference sequence). This CDR3 reads CASSPRTGNYGYTF. CDR3 in DNA: TGTGCCAGCAGTCCTAGGACGGGAAACTATGGCTACACCTTC.

The V call is TRBV10-1, the J call TRBJ2-7; 11 bases line up with TRBD2. The CDR3 has 12 residues. J lost 9 bases, V lost 2 bases, and 0 bases had no gene match. Germline loops: CDR1 WNHNN, CDR2 SYGVQD (reference sequence). The CDR3 nucleotides read TGCGCCAGCAGTGAGGGACTAGCGGGGCAGTACTTC. Protein product: CASSEGLAGQYF.

The CDR3 loop is CGGGQETQYF. The CDR3 DNA reads TGTGGCGGGGGCCAAGAGACCCAGTACTTC. This chain joins TRBV2 and TRBJ2-5; 7 positions agree with TRBD2. Germline V CDR1 and CDR2: SNHLY, FYNNEI. The CDR3 loop spans 10 amino acids.

This rearrangement joins TRBV19 to TRBJ1-5; TRBD1 agrees at 9 bases. CDR1 and CDR2 (germline): LNHDA, SQIVND (reference sequence). V was pared by 3 bases and J by 5 bases, with 5 bases of the junction left unmatched. This CDR3 comprises 15 residues. CDR3 DNA sequence: TGTGCCAGTAGTATGGGGACAGGGATGGATCAGCCCCAGCATTTT. This codes for CASSMGTGMDQPQHF.

This chain joins TRBV15 and TRBJ2-3; maybe TRBD2 (6 bases). V was trimmed by 3 bases and J by 5 bases, leaving 12 bases between them. CDR1 LNHNV and CDR2 YYDKDF come from the germline V gene (reference sequence). The length of the CDR3 is 14 residues. CDR3 DNA: TGTGCCACCAGCAGCGAAAGACTAGTAGATACGCAGTATTTT. Translation: CATSSERLVDTQYF.